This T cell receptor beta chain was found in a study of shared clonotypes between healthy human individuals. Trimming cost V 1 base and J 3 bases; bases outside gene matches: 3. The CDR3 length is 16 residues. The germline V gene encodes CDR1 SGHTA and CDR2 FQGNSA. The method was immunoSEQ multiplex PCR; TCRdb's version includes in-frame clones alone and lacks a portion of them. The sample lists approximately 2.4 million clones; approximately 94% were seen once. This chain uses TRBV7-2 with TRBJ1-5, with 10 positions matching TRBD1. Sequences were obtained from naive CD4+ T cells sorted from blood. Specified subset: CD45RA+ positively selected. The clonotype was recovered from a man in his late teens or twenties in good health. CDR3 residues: CASSLGTGGVNQPQHF. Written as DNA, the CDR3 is TGTGCCAGCAGCTTAGGGACAGGGGGAGTCAATCAGCCCCAGCATTTT. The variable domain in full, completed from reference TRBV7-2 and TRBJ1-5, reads GAGVSQSPSNKVTEKGKDVELRCDPISGHTALYWYRQSLGQGLEFLIYFQGNSAPDKSGLPSDRFSAERTGGSVSTLTIQRTQQEDSAVYLCASSLGTGGVNQPQHFGDGTRLSIL.